Sequencing of this T cell receptor (beta chain) was carried out in a study of OX40 agonist ivuxolimab in advanced cancers. A note on the overall study: Ivuxolimab was a fully human IgG2 agonistic monoclonal antibody targeting the costimulatory receptor OX40 (CD134). Intravenous ivuxolimab was administered to patients every 2 weeks at six dose levels: 0.01, 0.1, 0.3, 1.5, 3 and 10 mg/kg. Of the approximately 54 patients in dose escalation, about 19 had hepatocellular carcinoma, some 15 had melanoma, 9 had renal cell carcinoma and 9 had head and neck cancer. In the dose-escalation cohort, roughly four fifths of patients were male, and the mean age was roughly 60 years, with a range of roughly 20 to 79. Prior anti-PD-1, anti-PD-L1 or anti-CTLA-4 therapy was permitted, and checkpoint inhibitors had been received by roughly 40% of dose-escalation patients. Partial responses occurred in three dose-escalation patients, of whom one had hepatocellular carcinoma and two had cutaneous melanoma. The point of sequencing TCRbeta in the periphery was to test whether ivuxolimab changed TCR sequence diversity and drove clonal T-cell expansion. The monotherapy dose-escalation portion (N of about 52 patients) of the phase I ivuxolimab trial is reported in the paper.

For sequencing of the TCRbeta CDR3 region, genomic DNA was extracted from the sorted cells. The immunoSEQ Assay was used to sequence the TCRbeta CDR3 regions. TCRdb holds this immuneACCESS table with in-frame rearrangements only. Some clones are missing; in checked studies, unresolved V genes explain under half, and the rest has no known cause. Present in this sample are about 89,000 clones, about 88% of which were seen just once. The top ten constitute 0.25% to 0.3% of the sample. What the authors observed across the whole study: Low levels of normalized T-cell clonal expansion were also seen in some patients who did not respond. Antigen specificity was not determined for the clonally expanded peripheral T cells. After ivuxolimab, expanded clones were on average more numerous among CD8+ T cells than among CD4+ T cells. Partial responders in the 0.1-3.0 mg/kg groups had among the lowest normalized peripheral clonal expansion, especially among CD8+ T cells. At doses of 0.1 to 3.0 mg/kg, clonal expansion of both CD4+ and CD8+ T cells in blood was seen between baseline and week 6.

The trial excluded patients who had a history of autoimmune disease or were on systemic immunosuppression. Peripheral blood for TCR sequencing was collected from all dose cohorts at baseline, on cycle 4 day 1, and on cycle 7 day 1. The samples were drawn from a first-in-human, open-label, multicenter phase I dose-escalation trial of ivuxolimab. The trial enrolled adults with locally advanced or metastatic head and neck squamous cell, hepatocellular, melanoma or renal cell carcinoma. Before TCR sequencing, CD4+ T cells and CD8+ T cells from peripheral blood were sorted into separate populations. V drops 6 bases and J drops 1 base, leaving 17 bases in between. Taken from cysteine to phenylalanine, the CDR3 has 15 residues. Only CDR3 DNA remains: 45 bases, in frame from the first base. The germline V gene yields SGHRS for CDR1 and YFSETQ for CDR2. Details on this clone: This receptor's antigen is unknown. No much larger clonotype is one base removed from it; base qualities were not supplied.

This clonotype originated in an adult with an advanced solid tumor such as melanoma, head and neck, liver or kidney cancer. Specimen: CD4+ or CD8+ T cells sorted from blood, collected in a trial of the OX40 agonist ivuxolimab. The sequence joins TRBV5-1 to TRBJ2-7, and perhaps TRBD1 as D gene, on 6 matching bases. The sequenced DNA is TGCGCCAGCATTCCAGGGGCGGGTACATCCTACGAGCAGTACTTC. Its protein reads: CASIPGAGTSYEQYF.